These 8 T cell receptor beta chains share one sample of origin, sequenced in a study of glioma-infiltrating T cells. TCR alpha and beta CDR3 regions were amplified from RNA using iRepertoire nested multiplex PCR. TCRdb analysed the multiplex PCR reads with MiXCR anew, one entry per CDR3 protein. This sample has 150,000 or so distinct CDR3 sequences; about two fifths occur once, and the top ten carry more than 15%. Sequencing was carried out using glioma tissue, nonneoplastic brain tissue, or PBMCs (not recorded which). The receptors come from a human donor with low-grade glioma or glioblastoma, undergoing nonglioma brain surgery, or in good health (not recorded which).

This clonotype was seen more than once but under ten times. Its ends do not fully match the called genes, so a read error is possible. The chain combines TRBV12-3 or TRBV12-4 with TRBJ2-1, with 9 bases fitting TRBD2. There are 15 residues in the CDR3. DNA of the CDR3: TGTGCCAGCACTTTAGCGGGAGCAAACTACAATGAGCAGTTCTTC. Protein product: CASTLAGANYNEQFF.

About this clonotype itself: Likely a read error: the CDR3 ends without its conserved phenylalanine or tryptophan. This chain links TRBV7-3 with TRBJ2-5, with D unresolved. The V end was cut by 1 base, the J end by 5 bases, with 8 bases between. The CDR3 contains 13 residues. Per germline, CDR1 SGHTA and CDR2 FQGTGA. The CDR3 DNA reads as TGTGCCAGCAGCTTAAACCCCTGGGAGACCCAGTACCTC. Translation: CASSLNPWETQYL.

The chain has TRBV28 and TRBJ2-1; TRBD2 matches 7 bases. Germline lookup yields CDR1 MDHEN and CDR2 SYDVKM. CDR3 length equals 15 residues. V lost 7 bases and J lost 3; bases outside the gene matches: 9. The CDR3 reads CASTVGAGNYNEQFF. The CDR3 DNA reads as TGTGCCAGCACCGTAGGAGCGGGGAACTACAATGAGCAGTTCTTC.

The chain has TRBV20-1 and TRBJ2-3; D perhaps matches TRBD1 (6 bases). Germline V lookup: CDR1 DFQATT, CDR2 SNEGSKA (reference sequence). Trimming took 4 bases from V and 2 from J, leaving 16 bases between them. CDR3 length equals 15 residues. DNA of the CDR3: TGCAGTGCTACCCGAACAGGGATATACACAGATACGCAGTATTTT. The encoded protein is CSATRTGIYTDTQYF.

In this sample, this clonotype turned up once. Here the CDR3 reads CASRDQGGGEAFF. The CDR3 bases are TGTGCCAGCAGGGATCAGGGGGGAGGTGAAGCTTTCTTT. The V gene is TRBV27, the J gene TRBJ1-1; 7 positions match TRBD1. CDR3 length equals 13 residues. The germline V gene encodes CDR1 MNHEY and CDR2 SMNVEV (reference sequence). V lost 6 bases, J lost 7 bases, and 8 bases stayed unmatched.

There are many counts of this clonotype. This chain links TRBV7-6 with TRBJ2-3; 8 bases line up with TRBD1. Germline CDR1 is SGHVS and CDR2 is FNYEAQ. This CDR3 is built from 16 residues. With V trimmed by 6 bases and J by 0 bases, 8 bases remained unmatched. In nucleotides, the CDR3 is TGTGCCAGCAGTTTCTGGACAGGGACTAGCACAGATACGCAGTATTTT. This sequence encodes CASSFWTGTSTDTQYF.

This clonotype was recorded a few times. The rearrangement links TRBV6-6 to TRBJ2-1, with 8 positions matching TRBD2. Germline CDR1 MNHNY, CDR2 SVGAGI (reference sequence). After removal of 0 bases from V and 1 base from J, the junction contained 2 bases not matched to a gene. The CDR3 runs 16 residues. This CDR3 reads CASSYSGGRSYNEQFF. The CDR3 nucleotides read TGTGCCAGCAGTTACTCAGGCGGGAGGTCCTACAATGAGCAGTTCTTC.

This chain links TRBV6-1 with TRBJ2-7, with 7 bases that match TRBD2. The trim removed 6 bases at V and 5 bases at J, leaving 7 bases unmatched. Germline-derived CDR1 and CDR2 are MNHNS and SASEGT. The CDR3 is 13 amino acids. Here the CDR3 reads CASRRERGHEQYF. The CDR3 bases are TGTGCCAGCAGGAGAGAGCGGGGTCACGAGCAGTACTTC.